This TCR beta chain originates from a study of T-cell reconstitution after alpha-beta-depleted transplantation in children. J lost 0 bases, V lost 3 bases, and 7 bases had no gene match. CDR1 is SGHAT, CDR2 FQDESV, per germline (reference sequence). The CDR3 has 19 amino acids. Molecular barcoding with unique molecular identifiers was used for the TCRbeta library. Each CDR3 protein gets one entry after TCRdb re-called the PCR reads with MiXCR. The sample lists about 540,000 distinct CDR3 sequences; about 18% were seen once. This TCR was sampled from a human donor who donated a stem cell graft to a child with acute lymphoblastic leukemia. The genes are TRBV11-1 and TRBJ2-1; 14 positions agree with TRBD2. The sample here was PBMCs from the stem cell graft donor, taken from the stem cell graft. CDR3 in DNA: TGTGCCAGCAGCTTGCCGACTAGCGGGAGGGCGACCTCCTACAATGAGCAGTTCTTC. Translating it yields CASSLPTSGRATSYNEQFF.